This is a list of T cell receptor beta chains from one sample in a study of vaccination effects on CD4 cells after COVID-19. Assay used: immunoSEQ multiplex PCR; TCRdb lists only in-frame clones, some missing. The sample contains approximately 30,000 clones, 75% of which appear only once. These receptors' antigens are unknown. The specimen was CD4+ T cells from PBMCs cultured without peptide, collected after COVID-19 vaccination. The source of these receptors is a human donor who had a prior SARS-CoV-2 infection. CDR3s include the opening cysteine and the closing phenylalanine or tryptophan. A D gene is named only where the DNA matches it firmly. Some rows mark clone size as missing; the rest say once, few, many or name a class of expanded clone.

length: 12; D: TRBD1; V: TRBV24-1; J: TRBJ1-2; size: few; DNA: TGTGCCACCCAGGGACAGAACTATGGCTACACCTTC; CDR3: CATQGQNYGYTF
length: 12; D: TRBD2; V: TRBV10-3; J: TRBJ2-2; size: -; DNA: TGTGCCGCTACGGGGGGCACCGGGGAGCTGTTTTTT; CDR3: CAATGGTGELFF
length: 13; D: -; V: TRBV6-2/TRBV6-3; J: TRBJ2-1; size: -; DNA: TGTGCCAGCAGCCGCCCTAGCTTAGCTGAGCAGTTCTTC; CDR3: CASSRPSLAEQFF
length: 14; D: TRBD1; V: TRBV28; J: TRBJ2-7; size: -; DNA: TGTGCCAGCAGTTCCGGGACAGGGGTACACGAGCAGTACTTC; CDR3: CASSSGTGVHEQYF
length: 15; D: TRBD1; V: TRBV5-5; J: TRBJ1-6; size: -; DNA: TGTGCCAGCAGCTTGGGGGCAGGGGGTTTGGGGACCCTCCACTTT; CDR3: CASSLGAGGLGTLHF
length: 15; D: -; V: TRBV6-5; J: TRBJ1-5; size: -; DNA: TGTGCCAGCAAACGCCTCGGGTATAGCAATCAGCCCCAGCATTTT; CDR3: CASKRLGYSNQPQHF
length: 15; D: TRBD2; V: TRBV19; J: TRBJ2-1; size: -; DNA: TGTGCCAGTAGAACGTTAGCGGGGGGATACAATGAGCAGTTCTTC; CDR3: CASRTLAGGYNEQFF
length: 15; D: -; V: TRBV6-5; J: TRBJ1-5; size: -; DNA: TGTGCCAGCAGTTACGTTTGGAGGGACGATCAGCCCCAGCATTTT; CDR3: CASSYVWRDDQPQHF
length: 13; D: -; V: TRBV27; J: TRBJ2-2; size: -; DNA: TGTGCCAGCAGCGACTCCAACACCGGGGAGCTGTTTTTT; CDR3: CASSDSNTGELFF
length: 14; D: -; V: TRBV19; J: TRBJ1-2; size: -; DNA: TGTGCCAGTAGTATAAAGGACTGGGGAGGTGGCTACACCTTC; CDR3: CASSIKDWGGGYTF
length: 14; D: -; V: TRBV5-4; J: TRBJ2-1; size: -; DNA: TGTGCCAGCAGCTGGGCTGCAGGGGCCAATGAGCAGTTCTTC; CDR3: CASSWAAGANEQFF
length: 13; D: TRBD1; V: TRBV5-1; J: TRBJ1-2; size: -; DNA: TGCGCCAGCAGCTTTGACAGGGGCTATGGCTACACCTTC; CDR3: CASSFDRGYGYTF
length: 13; D: -; V: TRBV7-9; J: TRBJ2-7; size: -; DNA: TGTGCCAGCAGCTTAGATGGTACGGCCGAGCAGTACTTC; CDR3: CASSLDGTAEQYF
length: 13; D: TRBD1; V: TRBV19; J: TRBJ1-5; size: -; DNA: TGTGCCAGTGGAGGGACAGGGAATCAGCCCCAGCATTTT; CDR3: CASGGTGNQPQHF
length: 15; D: -; V: TRBV5-1; J: TRBJ2-2; size: -; DNA: TGCGCCAGCAGCTTGGACCTAAGCCACGCCGGGGAGCTGTTTTTT; CDR3: CASSLDLSHAGELFF
length: 18; D: TRBD1; V: TRBV19; J: TRBJ1-5; size: -; DNA: TGTGCCAGTAGTATAGCCCCAGGGGACAGCTATAGCAATCAGCCCCAGCATTTT; CDR3: CASSIAPGDSYSNQPQHF
length: 16; D: -; V: TRBV24-1; J: TRBJ2-5; size: -; DNA: TGTGCCACCCGAAGCCCTGCCGGTGGGGACCAAGAGACCCAGTACTTC; CDR3: CATRSPAGGDQETQYF
length: 16; D: -; V: TRBV23-1; J: TRBJ1-4; size: -; DNA: TGCGCCAGCAGTCAATCAACGACAAGGGCTACTGAAAAACTGTTTTTT; CDR3: CASSQSTTRATEKLFF
length: 14; D: TRBD1; V: TRBV29-1; J: TRBJ2-7; size: -; DNA: TGCAGCGTTGAAGGAGGACAGGGGGCCGACGAGCAGTACTTC; CDR3: CSVEGGQGADEQYF
length: 13; D: TRBD1; V: TRBV25-1; J: TRBJ2-7; size: -; DNA: TGTGCCAGCAGGGACAGGGCTACCTACGAGCAGTACTTC; CDR3: CASRDRATYEQYF
length: 13; D: -; V: TRBV5-6; J: TRBJ2-1; size: once; DNA: TGTGCCAGCAGCTTGGCAGGAGGGAATGAGCAGTTCTTC; CDR3: CASSLAGGNEQFF
length: 18; D: TRBD2; V: TRBV10-3; J: TRBJ2-1; size: -; DNA: TGTGCCATCAGTGAGTCCCCAGGGAGCGGGAGGGAGATCGATGAGCAGTTCTTC; CDR3: CAISESPGSGREIDEQFF
length: 13; D: -; V: TRBV5-1; J: TRBJ1-1; size: -; DNA: TGCGCCAGCAGCTTGGCCTCGGCGGCTGAAGCTTTCTTT; CDR3: CASSLASAAEAFF
length: 14; D: TRBD1; V: TRBV11-3; J: TRBJ2-7; size: -; DNA: TGTGCCAGCAGCTTAGGGGACAGGCCCAACGAGCAGTACTTC; CDR3: CASSLGDRPNEQYF
length: 16; D: TRBD2; V: TRBV2; J: TRBJ2-1; size: -; DNA: TGTGCCAGCAGCATACCGGGACTAGCGGGATACAATGAGCAGTTCTTC; CDR3: CASSIPGLAGYNEQFF
length: 17; D: TRBD2; V: TRBV3-1/TRBV3-2; J: TRBJ2-5; size: medium-sized; DNA: TGTGCCAGCAGCCAAGATCCGGGACGGGAGGGCCGGGAGACCCAGTACTTC; CDR3: CASSQDPGREGRETQYF
length: 17; D: -; V: TRBV30; J: TRBJ2-6; size: -; DNA: TGTGCCTGGGGGGTGGGGGCGAGCTTCTCTGGGGCCAACGTCCTGACTTTC; CDR3: CAWGVGASFSGANVLTF
length: 15; D: TRBD2; V: TRBV28; J: TRBJ2-5; size: -; DNA: TGTGCCAGCAGTTCCCTCGGGGGGGGAAGAGAGACCCAGTACTTC; CDR3: CASSSLGGGRETQYF
length: 13; D: TRBD1; V: TRBV12-3/TRBV12-4; J: TRBJ1-1; size: -; DNA: TGTGCCAGCAGAACGGACAGGGGCGCTGAAGCTTTCTTT; CDR3: CASRTDRGAEAFF
length: 16; D: -; V: TRBV25-1; J: TRBJ2-5; size: -; DNA: TGTGCCAGCAGTGACGGGGGACGGAGGGTATCAGAGACCCAGTACTTC; CDR3: CASSDGGRRVSETQYF
length: 16; D: TRBD1; V: TRBV11-2; J: TRBJ1-4; size: -; DNA: TGTGCCAGCAGCCCCGACAGGGGAGCAACTAATGAAAAACTGTTTTTT; CDR3: CASSPDRGATNEKLFF
length: 16; D: -; V: TRBV3-1/TRBV3-2; J: TRBJ1-1; size: -; DNA: TGTGCCAGCAGCCAAGAAGGAAGAGGGCGTAACACTGAAGCTTTCTTT; CDR3: CASSQEGRGRNTEAFF
length: 16; D: -; V: TRBV7-9; J: TRBJ2-6; size: -; DNA: TGTGCCAGCAGCTTTTCACGGGGCTCTGGGGCCAACGTCCTGACTTTC; CDR3: CASSFSRGSGANVLTF
length: 13; D: -; V: TRBV19; J: TRBJ1-4; size: -; DNA: TGTGCCAGTTCAAGGACACTTAATGAAAAACTGTTTTTT; CDR3: CASSRTLNEKLFF
length: 14; D: -; V: TRBV5-1; J: TRBJ2-2; size: -; DNA: TGCGCCAGCAGTTCCGTTAGGGGGGCCGGGGAGCTGTTTTTT; CDR3: CASSSVRGAGELFF
length: 15; D: -; V: TRBV6-5; J: TRBJ2-2; size: -; DNA: TGTGCCAGCAGTTACTACCGGGAAGCGACCGGGGAGCTGTTTTTT; CDR3: CASSYYREATGELFF
length: 16; D: TRBD2; V: TRBV14; J: TRBJ2-1; size: -; DNA: TGTGCCAGCAGCCAACCGGGAGGGTTCTCCTACAATGAGCAGTTCTTC; CDR3: CASSQPGGFSYNEQFF
length: 16; D: -; V: TRBV4-2; J: TRBJ1-5; size: once; DNA: TGTGCCAGCAGCCAAGACTGGGTTTTGGTAGGGCAGCCCCAGCATTTT; CDR3: CASSQDWVLVGQPQHF
length: 12; D: -; V: TRBV30; J: TRBJ1-1; size: -; DNA: TGTGCCTGGAGGGGAGGTGGCACTGAAGCTTTCTTT; CDR3: CAWRGGGTEAFF
length: 15; D: TRBD1; V: TRBV5-4; J: TRBJ1-3; size: -; DNA: TGTGCCAGCAGCGGTGGGACAGGGCAAAGAAACACCATATATTTT; CDR3: CASSGGTGQRNTIYF
length: 15; D: -; V: TRBV5-1; J: TRBJ2-7; size: -; DNA: TGCGCCAGCAGCGAGGGACTTACCGAGGTCTACGAGCAGTACTTC; CDR3: CASSEGLTEVYEQYF
length: 14; D: -; V: TRBV6-2/TRBV6-3; J: TRBJ2-7; size: -; DNA: TGTGCCAGCAGCAACTACTGGGGATTCTACGAGCAGTACTTC; CDR3: CASSNYWGFYEQYF